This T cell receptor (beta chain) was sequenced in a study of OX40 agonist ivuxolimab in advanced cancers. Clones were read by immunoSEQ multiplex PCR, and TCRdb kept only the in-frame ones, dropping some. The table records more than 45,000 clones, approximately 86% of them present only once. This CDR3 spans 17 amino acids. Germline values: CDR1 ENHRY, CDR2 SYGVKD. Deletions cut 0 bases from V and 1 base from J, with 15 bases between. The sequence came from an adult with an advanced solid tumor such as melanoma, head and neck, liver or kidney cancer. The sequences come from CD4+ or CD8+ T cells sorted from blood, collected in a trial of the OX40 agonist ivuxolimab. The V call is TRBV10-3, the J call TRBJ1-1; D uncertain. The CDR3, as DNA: TGTGCCATCAGTGAGTCCCTAGGGCGGGCGGGGAACACTGAAGCTTTCTTT. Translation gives CAISESLGRAGNTEAFF.